This TCR beta chain was obtained from a study of T cell responses to AZD1222 COVID-19 vaccine. Study-level findings and limits: Possibly, clonal diversity was underestimated; donors were largely white British and included more females.

As for this clone: Its antigen is currently unknown.

Some clones are missing from TCRdb's copy, which holds only in-frame ones; the method was immunoSEQ multiplex PCR. The sample has 90,000 to 110,000 clones; 85% to 90% are singletons. Sample: peripheral blood, taken on day 0 of AZD1222 vaccination. The receptor comes from an adult in good health.

CDR3 DNA: TGTGCCAGCAGTGCGTCGAGAGGGACTGGTAATTCACCCCTCCACTTT. Amino acids: CASSASRGTGNSPLHF. This chain connects TRBV27 to TRBJ1-6, with D maybe TRBD1 (5 bases). The V end was cut by 5 bases, the J end by 6 bases, with 17 bases between. This CDR3 spans 16 amino acids. CDR1 is MNHEY, CDR2 SMNVEV, per germline (reference sequence).